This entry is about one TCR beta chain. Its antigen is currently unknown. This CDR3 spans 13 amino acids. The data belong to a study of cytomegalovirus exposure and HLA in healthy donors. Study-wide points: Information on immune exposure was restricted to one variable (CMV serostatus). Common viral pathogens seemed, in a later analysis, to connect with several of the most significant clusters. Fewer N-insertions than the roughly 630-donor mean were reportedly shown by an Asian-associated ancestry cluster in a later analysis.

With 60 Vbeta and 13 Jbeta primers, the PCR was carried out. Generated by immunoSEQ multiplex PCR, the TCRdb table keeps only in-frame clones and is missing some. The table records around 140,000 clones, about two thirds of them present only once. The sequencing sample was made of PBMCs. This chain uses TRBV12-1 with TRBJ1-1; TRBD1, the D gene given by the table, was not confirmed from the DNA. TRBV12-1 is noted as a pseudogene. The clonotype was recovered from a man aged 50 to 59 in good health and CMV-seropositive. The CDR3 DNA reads TGTGCCAGCAGCTTGCACAGGGACACTGAAGCTTTCTTT. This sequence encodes CASSLHRDTEAFF.